This T cell receptor (beta chain) is drawn from a study of T cells expressing NK-cell markers. Study overall: Sorted CD3+CD56-NKG2C+, CD3+CD56+NKG2C- and CD3+CD56+NKG2C+ T cells were the source of the TCR beta repertoires. There were seven HCMV-seropositive donors and one seronegative donor among the eight sequenced. Overall study results and limits: There remained a lack of clarity about HCMV specificity of expanded NKG2C+ T cell clones.

In germline, CDR1 is SGHRS, CDR2 YFSETQ. This CDR3 region has 16 residues. Comments on this clonotype: Its antigen is unidentified.

TCRdb reanalyzed the 5' RACE reads and collapses them to one entry per CDR3 protein, without DNA. The specimen's table records some 390,000 distinct CDR3 sequences. The rearrangement joins TRBV5-1 to TRBJ1-1; absent DNA, TCRdb's TRBD1 call cannot be checked. The clonotype comes from a woman aged 45-59 years in good health. The sequenced sample consisted of blood T cells: a sorted CD56 or NKG2C T cell subset, CD4+ or CD8+ T cells, or bulk PBMC T cells (not recorded which). The CDR3 loop is CASSPGQGWVENEAFF.